This is a list of T cell receptor beta chains from one sample in a study of identical twins. TCRdb re-called the 5' RACE reads through MiXCR, storing one row per CDR3 protein. The sample lists about 100,000 distinct CDR3 sequences; 5.5% to 7% were seen once. Sequenced material: memory T cells sorted from blood. These receptors all come from a woman aged 45-65 years in good health. Both conserved end residues are part of each CDR3. D genes are given only for firm matches. Not all rows give a size; the values are once, few, many and, for expanded clones, a class.

size | D | J | V | DNA | CDR3
NA | NA | TRBJ2-7 | TRBV12-3/TRBV12-4 | TGTGCCAGCAGTTTGGGTAGGGCAGTAACCTACGAGCAGTACTTC | CASSLGRAVTYEQYF
many | NA | TRBJ2-5 | TRBV13 | TGTGCCAGCAGCTTAGTTCCGCGCCAGGGGGGTATGGAGACCCAGTACTTC | CASSLVPRQGGMETQYF
few | NA | TRBJ2-5 | TRBV6-6 | TGTGCCAGCAGTTACTCTACTGGGGAGACCCAGTACTTC | CASSYSTGETQYF
many | NA | TRBJ1-5 | TRBV20-1 | TGCAGTGCTAGGAACGGGGCCCAGCATTTT | CSARNGAQHF
many | NA | TRBJ1-2 | TRBV6-2/TRBV6-3 | TGTGCCAGCAGTCCTAAGACGGAGTATGGCTACACCTTC | CASSPKTEYGYTF
many | TRBD2 | TRBJ2-2 | TRBV24-1 | TGTGCCACCAGTGATCGGGGGGCCGGGGAGCTGTTTTTT | CATSDRGAGELFF
many | TRBD2 | TRBJ2-3 | TRBV29-1 | TGCAGCGTTGACGACACTAGCGGGAGGGTCGAAGATACGCAGTATTTT | CSVDDTSGRVEDTQYF
many | NA | TRBJ2-7 | TRBV5-1 | TGCGCCAGCAGCCTCGAGTCTTACGAGCAGTACTTC | CASSLESYEQYF
few | TRBD2 | TRBJ2-1 | TRBV7-2 | TGTGCCAGCAGCCGGGGGGGTGAGCAGTTCTTC | CASSRGGEQFF
few | NA | TRBJ1-4 | TRBV19 | TGTGCCAGTACCCACAGGGCCACTAATGAAAAACTGTTTTTT | CASTHRATNEKLFF
NA | NA | TRBJ2-3 | TRBV29-1 | TGCAGCGTGTGGGCGGGGGATACGCAGTATTTT | CSVWAGDTQYF
many | NA | TRBJ2-7 | TRBV25-1 | TGTGCCAGCAGCGCCTTAGGGGGAGGAAACTCCTACGAGCAGTACTTC | CASSALGGGNSYEQYF
NA | TRBD2 | TRBJ2-2 | TRBV11-3 | TGTGCCAGCAGCACCTCCCTCCTGGGCGGGAGATACACCGGGGAGCTGTTTTTT | CASSTSLLGGRYTGELFF
many | NA | TRBJ1-1 | TRBV6-5 | TGTGCCAGCAGTCGCGGCTCCACTGAAGCTTTCTTT | CASSRGSTEAFF
NA | NA | TRBJ1-1 | TRBV19 | TGTGCCACCCGCCTAACAGGGAGGAACACTGAAGCTTTCTTT | CATRLTGRNTEAFF
few | NA | TRBJ2-1 | TRBV30 | TGTGCCTGGAGTGTATGGGACCTTCTAAATGAGCAGTTCTTC | CAWSVWDLLNEQFF
many | TRBD1 | TRBJ2-2 | TRBV4-1 | TGCGCCAGCAGCCAAGAGGGACAGGGCACCGGGGAGCTGTTTTTT | CASSQEGQGTGELFF
many | NA | TRBJ2-1 | TRBV12-3/TRBV12-4 | TGTGCCAGCGCCCGGGCAGGGAACAATGAGCAGTTCTTC | CASARAGNNEQFF
many | NA | TRBJ2-5 | TRBV20-1 | TGCAGTGCTAGAGATCTCAGACTCCAAGAGACCCAGTACTTC | CSARDLRLQETQYF
few | NA | TRBJ1-1 | TRBV4-1 | TGCGCCAGCAGCCAAGGTCCTCTGGGGGGAAGGGAAACTGAAGCTTTCTTT | CASSQGPLGGRETEAFF
many | NA | TRBJ2-3 | TRBV29-1 | TGCAGCGTTGAGGTATACACAGATACGCAGTATTTT | CSVEVYTDTQYF
many | NA | TRBJ1-6 | TRBV12-3/TRBV12-4 | TGTGCCAGCAGTTTATACTCTGGGCCCCTCCACTTT | CASSLYSGPLHF
few | NA | TRBJ2-1 | TRBV19 | TGTGCCAGTAGTATAACCGGGACCCAATCTTATGAGCAGTTCTTC | CASSITGTQSYEQFF
medium-sized | NA | TRBJ2-7 | TRBV29-1 | TGCAGCGTTGAAGACAGTTCCTACGAGCAGTACTTC | CSVEDSSYEQYF
NA | NA | TRBJ1-6 | TRBV25-1 | TGTGCCAGCAGTGACGAGGACGGACTAGGGTCACCCCTCCACTTT | CASSDEDGLGSPLHF
NA | TRBD1 | TRBJ2-1 | TRBV5-1 | TGCGCCAGCAGCGGAGACAGGGGACGGGATAATGAGCAGTTCTTC | CASSGDRGRDNEQFF
many | NA | TRBJ2-1 | TRBV5-5 | TGTGCCAGCAGTCCTCCTAGAAATGAGCAGTTCTTC | CASSPPRNEQFF
many | NA | TRBJ1-3 | TRBV4-1 | TGCGCCAGCAGCCAAGGGGTCGGGTCGAACACCATATATTTT | CASSQGVGSNTIYF
NA | NA | TRBJ2-1 | TRBV5-1 | TGCGCCAGCAGCTTGGGCGGAGTTACAGGCTTCAATGAGCAGTTCTTC | CASSLGGVTGFNEQFF
many | TRBD2 | TRBJ2-1 | TRBV29-1 | TGCAGCGTTGGGGATAGCGGGACCTCCTGGGGGAATGAGCAGTTCTTC | CSVGDSGTSWGNEQFF
NA | NA | TRBJ2-7 | TRBV19 | TGTGCCAGTAGTCAAGGGTACGGCGAGCAGTACTTC | CASSQGYGEQYF
many | NA | TRBJ2-3 | TRBV6-2/TRBV6-3 | TGTGCCAGCAGTATGTGGGGGGCGCACGCAGATACGCAGTATTTT | CASSMWGAHADTQYF
many | NA | TRBJ1-3 | TRBV2 | TGTGCCAGCAGTGAACGCAGATCAGTTCAAGGAAACACCATATATTTT | CASSERRSVQGNTIYF
many | TRBD2 | TRBJ2-4 | TRBV25-1 | TGTGCCAGCCAGTCCGAGCGGGAAGGGAACATTCAGTACTTC | CASQSEREGNIQYF
many | NA | TRBJ2-7 | TRBV12-3/TRBV12-4 | TGTGCCAGCAGTTTCAACGTAAACGAGCGCGAGCAGTACTTC | CASSFNVNEREQYF
NA | NA | TRBJ2-1 | TRBV11-3 | TGTGCCAGCAGGATCCAAAATGAGCAGTTCTTC | CASRIQNEQFF
many | TRBD1 | TRBJ1-2 | TRBV4-1 | TGCGCCAGCAGCCAAGCCTCCGGGACAGGGTATGGCTACACCTTC | CASSQASGTGYGYTF
many | TRBD1 | TRBJ1-2 | TRBV23-1 | TGCGCCAGCAGTCAATTCCGGGGACAGGGAGTTCGAGGCTACACCTTC | CASSQFRGQGVRGYTF
many | NA | TRBJ1-1 | TRBV3-1 | TGTGCCAGCAGCCGCGGGGGGGTGACTGAAGCTTTCTTT | CASSRGGVTEAFF
many | NA | TRBJ2-1 | TRBV10-3 | TGTGCCATCAGTGATAGCGGAATCTCCTACAATGAGCAGTTCTTC | CAISDSGISYNEQFF
few | NA | TRBJ2-5 | TRBV20-1 | TGCAGTGCTAGAGGGGGTAGCATACAAGAGACCCAGTACTTC | CSARGGSIQETQYF
many | NA | TRBJ2-6 | TRBV29-1 | TGCAGCGTCGACGGCTCTGGGGCCAACGTCCTGACTTTC | CSVDGSGANVLTF
many | NA | TRBJ1-2 | TRBV6-1 | TGTGCCAGCAGCCCAGCCGGGACGGATGTGCGAGGCTACACCTTC | CASSPAGTDVRGYTF
many | TRBD2 | TRBJ2-1 | TRBV10-3 | TGTGCCGCGGATAGCGGGGGGACCAATGAGCAGTTCTTC | CAADSGGTNEQFF
NA | TRBD2 | TRBJ2-1 | TRBV30 | TGTGCCTGGAGGGACTATAGCGGGAGGGTGTACTACAATGAGCAGTTCTTC | CAWRDYSGRVYYNEQFF
many | TRBD2 | TRBJ2-3 | TRBV6-5 | TGTGCCAGCAGAGTAGCGGGACTTGCAGATACGCAGTATTTT | CASRVAGLADTQYF
many | NA | TRBJ2-1 | TRBV6-5 | TGTGCCAGCAGCGGGGGAAATGAGCAGTTCTTC | CASSGGNEQFF
many | TRBD1 | TRBJ2-7 | TRBV4-2 | TGTGCCAGCAGCCAAGAGAGGACAGGCCAGTACGAGCAGTACTTC | CASSQERTGQYEQYF
many | TRBD1 | TRBJ1-4 | TRBV29-1 | TGCAGCGTTGGCCGACAGGGCATTAATGAAAAACTGTTTTTT | CSVGRQGINEKLFF
many | NA | TRBJ2-2 | TRBV30 | TGTGCCTGGAGTGTCGTCCCGGGGGCTAACACCGGGGAGCTGTTTTTT | CAWSVVPGANTGELFF
many | NA | TRBJ2-3 | TRBV5-1 | NA | CASILGQGTDTQYF
NA | NA | TRBJ1-2 | TRBV12-3/TRBV12-4 | TGTGCCAGCAGTGCAACAGGGTTAAGTAACTATGGCTACACCTTC | CASSATGLSNYGYTF
many | NA | TRBJ2-1 | TRBV11-2 | TGTGCCAGCAGCTCCAACAGGGTAGCGAATGAGCAGTTCTTC | CASSSNRVANEQFF
few | NA | TRBJ2-1 | TRBV3-1 | TGTGCCAGCAGCCGCCCGGGGGGCCATGAGCAGTTCTTC | CASSRPGGHEQFF